A selection of T cell receptor beta chains follows, all from one sample in a study of STAT5B mutations in CD4+ large granular lymphocyte leukemia. Assay: immunoSEQ multiplex PCR; the TCRdb copy retains only in-frame clones and omits some. The table records tens of thousands of clones, around 63% of them present only once. Material: CD4+ T cells from blood buffy coats. Receptors were obtained from a human donor in good health. Each CDR3 is given with its conserved first and last residue. The order of the fields is clone size, CDR3 length, D gene, V gene, J gene, CDR3 DNA, CDR3 protein. A D gene is named only where the DNA matches it firmly. Only some rows state a clone size, as once, few, many or a class for expanded clones.

>NA|15|NA|TRBV4-3|TRBJ1-5
TGCGCCAGCAGCCAAGAGAAAGGGGGGAATCAGCCCCAGCATTTT
CASSQEKGGNQPQHF
>NA|16|TRBD2|TRBV9|TRBJ2-3
TGTGCCAGCAGCGTATTGAGCGGGGGGGCTGGAGATACGCAGTATTTT
CASSVLSGGAGDTQYF
>NA|16|NA|TRBV18|TRBJ1-2
TGTGCCAGCTCACCACGAGGGGCCGGGACGGACTATGGCTACACCTTC
CASSPRGAGTDYGYTF
>NA|15|TRBD2|TRBV28|TRBJ2-3
TGTGCCAGCAGGGGGACTAGCGGGGGCACAGATACGCAGTATTTT
CASRGTSGGTDTQYF
>NA|11|TRBD1|TRBV7-6|TRBJ2-1
TGTGCCAGCAGCTCCGACAGGGGCCAGTTCTTC
CASSSDRGQFF
>NA|12|NA|TRBV4-1|TRBJ2-3
TGCGCCAGCAGCCCAGAGTTCGATACGCAGTATTTT
CASSPEFDTQYF
>few|16|NA|TRBV19|TRBJ1-2
TGTGCCAGTAGTATACCAGGAGCAGGCGGGGACTATGGCTACACCTTC
CASSIPGAGGDYGYTF
>few|13|NA|TRBV7-3|TRBJ1-1
TGTGCCAGCAGCTTGCAGGGAAAGACTGAAGCTTTCTTT
CASSLQGKTEAFF
>NA|15|NA|TRBV6-1|TRBJ1-3
TGTGCCAGCAGTGGCGCGGCCGACCTCTCCCACACCATATATTTT
CASSGAADLSHTIYF
>NA|12|NA|TRBV7-8|TRBJ1-2
TGTGCCAGCAGTCAGGCACAGGGTGGCTACACCTTC
CASSQAQGGYTF
>NA|16|NA|TRBV5-1|TRBJ1-3
TGCGCCAGCAGCTTGGGGGGATCCCACTCTGGAAACACCATATATTTT
CASSLGGSHSGNTIYF
>NA|12|NA|TRBV7-8|TRBJ1-2
TGTGCCAGCAGCTCCCCTCGGGGGGGCTACACCTTC
CASSSPRGGYTF
>NA|15|NA|TRBV7-2|TRBJ1-1
TGTGCCAGCAGCTTGTTTCGGAACTGGGACACTGAAGCTTTCTTT
CASSLFRNWDTEAFF
>few|15|TRBD1|TRBV5-1|TRBJ1-2
TGCGCCAGCAGCTTTGCAGGGGGCAGGGACTATGGCTACACCTTC
CASSFAGGRDYGYTF
>NA|14|TRBD2|TRBV5-1|TRBJ2-5
TGCGCCAGCAGCTTCCGGGGGGAGCAAGAGACCCAGTACTTC
CASSFRGEQETQYF
>once|16|TRBD1|TRBV11-2|TRBJ1-2
TGTGCCAGCAGCCGTCTCGAGGGGGCGGGGCCCTATGGCTACACCTTC
CASSRLEGAGPYGYTF
>NA|15|TRBD1|TRBV5-1|TRBJ2-1
TGCGCCAGCAGCCGAGACGGGACAGTGAACAATGAGCAGTTCTTC
CASSRDGTVNNEQFF
>NA|13|NA|TRBV7-2|TRBJ2-1
TGTGCCAGCAGCTTACAGGAGGCCCAAGAGCAGTTCTTC
CASSLQEAQEQFF
>NA|16|TRBD2|TRBV10-3|TRBJ2-3
TGTGCCACAGGACTAGCGGGGGGCGCTAGCGCAGATACGCAGTATTTT
CATGLAGGASADTQYF
>NA|15|NA|TRBV2|TRBJ1-5
TGTGCCAGCGGTGGGGGGGGCGCGAGCAATCAGCCCCAGCATTTT
CASGGGGASNQPQHF
>NA|13|TRBD1|TRBV5-4|TRBJ1-1
TGTGCCAGCACCCCACAGGGGGGAACTGAAGCTTTCTTT
CASTPQGGTEAFF
>NA|15|TRBD1|TRBV11-2|TRBJ2-7
TGTGCCAGCAGCTTAGATGGGACAGGGGTTTACGAGCAGTACTTC
CASSLDGTGVYEQYF
>NA|14|NA|TRBV6-1|TRBJ1-5
TGTGCCAGCAGTGAACGCCGGGGGCATCAGCCCCAGCATTTT
CASSERRGHQPQHF
>NA|16|NA|TRBV7-9|TRBJ2-4
TGTGCCAGCAGCCGCTTGGGGGGCCTAGCCAAAAACATTCAGTACTTC
CASSRLGGLAKNIQYF